Listed below are T cell receptor beta chains from one sample, sequenced in a study of Graves' ophthalmopathy and Graves' hyperthyroidism. Each CDR3 protein gets one entry after TCRdb re-called the multiplex PCR reads with MiXCR. Among about 740,000 distinct CDR3 sequences listed, 40% were seen once. Sequenced: peripheral blood. Every receptor here comes from an adult man with Graves' ophthalmopathy. CDR3s include the opening cysteine and the closing phenylalanine or tryptophan.

len	j_gene	v_gene	CDR3aa
13	TRBJ1-2	TRBV12-3/TRBV12-4	CASTPVGDYGYTF
14	TRBJ2-5	TRBV6-1	CASKRDRGLETQYF
16	TRBJ2-2	TRBV6-6	CASSYAGEMNTGELFF
13	TRBJ1-5	TRBV11-2	CASRREGNQPQHF
17	TRBJ2-2	TRBV25-1	CASSASDRTLGTGELFF
13	TRBJ1-2	TRBV29-1	CSAKYRGHFGYTF
13	TRBJ1-5	TRBV19	CASSMGRVQPQHF
17	TRBJ2-7	TRBV7-9	CASSLGFIRGAGYEQYF
12	TRBJ2-7	TRBV7-9	CASSARGNEQYF
14	TRBJ2-5	TRBV24-1	CATSDLGSQETQYF
17	TRBJ1-6	TRBV7-9	CASSLRGFTGVSSPLHF
13	TRBJ2-7	TRBV7-9	CASRKSGGYEQYF
15	TRBJ1-2	TRBV4-2	CASSRSDRDIYGYTF
15	TRBJ2-2	TRBV25-1	CASSQLDRAGGELFF
14	TRBJ1-6	TRBV6-1	CASSIVGDGSPLHF
15	TRBJ1-2	TRBV7-9	CASSSPDGDLYGYTF
15	TRBJ2-6	TRBV11-2	CASSHRGAGANVLTF
14	TRBJ2-7	TRBV13	CASSLTQGACEQYF
15	TRBJ2-5	TRBV12-3/TRBV12-4	CASSYRQGTSETQYF
14	TRBJ2-2	TRBV19	CATTGWFENGELFF
14	TRBJ1-1	TRBV29-1	CSVRRGLTSTEAFF
15	TRBJ1-5	TRBV24-1	CASSLFPGGDQPQHF
14	TRBJ2-5	TRBV6-1	CASSPTAGGQTQYF
15	TRBJ2-5	TRBV4-2	CASSQEAGRQETQYF
13	TRBJ1-2	TRBV29-1	CSLVGAANYGYTF
12	TRBJ2-7	TRBV20-1	CSAAGTSYEQYF
17	TRBJ2-5	TRBV7-9	CASSQGPGGPRWETQYF
12	TRBJ1-4	TRBV29-1	CSVDAGDEKLFF
13	TRBJ2-2	TRBV6-4	CASSATGTGELFF
12	TRBJ2-2	TRBV7-9	CASSLVDRELFF
15	TRBJ2-2	TRBV25-1	CASSLWGANTGELFF
14	TRBJ1-5	TRBV10-3	CAISESAPQGTQHF
14	TRBJ2-5	TRBV27	CASSSFPGGETQYF
16	TRBJ1-6	TRBV4-3	CASSQVVEGYNSPLHF
13	TRBJ2-7	TRBV5-1	CASSPQAIYEQYF
13	TRBJ2-7	TRBV10-3	CAISDRSTYEQYF
14	TRBJ1-2	TRBV2	CASSMGAGSYGYTF
16	TRBJ2-3	TRBV11-1	CASSAEWTGGSDTQYF
14	TRBJ1-2	TRBV15	CATSSLDSTYGYTF
14	TRBJ2-7	TRBV13	CASSPTGVSYEQYF
17	TRBJ1-1	TRBV4-2	CASSQRPGTGIGTEAFF
15	TRBJ1-2	TRBV7-3	CASSLEILRDNGYTF
17	TRBJ1-3	TRBV7-9	CASRQSRSGSSGNTIYF
16	TRBJ2-7	TRBV20-1	CSAKGLAGGISYEQYF
14	TRBJ2-1	TRBV25-1	CASSAAGGTNEQFF
13	TRBJ2-7	TRBV5-1	CASSGGGFYEQYF
11	TRBJ1-2	TRBV29-1	CSSTRPYGYTF
17	TRBJ2-2	TRBV25-1	CASRGGGPHPNTGELFF
13	TRBJ1-1	TRBV29-1	CSVDGLAGSPAFF
16	TRBJ1-1	TRBV5-1	CASSLRQGDSNTEAFF
13	TRBJ1-5	TRBV7-9	CASSLAQNQPQHF
14	TRBJ1-2	TRBV15	CAHRGAGSPDGYTF
12	TRBJ1-3	TRBV9	CASSKGGNTIYF
14	TRBJ1-5	TRBV2	CASTLRDRGQPQHF